This is a list of T cell receptor beta chains from one sample in a study of control samples from healthy donors and cancer patients. This table comes from immunoSEQ multiplex PCR, and its TCRdb copy is limited to in-frame clones, with some not included. This table has 150,000 or so clones, just under 95% appearing once. Sequenced input: blood. The receptors were gathered from a man aged 40-50 years in good health. Each CDR3 is given with its conserved first and last residue. A D gene is named only where the DNA matches it firmly. Part of the rows lack a size; the others show once, few, many or a class for expanded clones.

d_gene,j_gene,v_gene,abundance,CDR3nt,CDR3aa
-,TRBJ1-4,TRBV2,-,TGTGCCAGCAAAGGAGGCGGGACTAATGAAAAACTGTTTTTT,CASKGGGTNEKLFF
TRBD1,TRBJ2-2,TRBV15,-,TGTGCCACCAGCCGGCCAGACAGGGCCGGGGAGCTGTTTTTT,CATSRPDRAGELFF
TRBD2,TRBJ2-3,TRBV6-2/TRBV6-3,-,TGTGCCAGCAGTCACCTAGCGGGGGCCGGGGATACGCAGTATTTT,CASSHLAGAGDTQYF
TRBD2,TRBJ2-1,TRBV19,-,TGTGCCAGTAGTCCATCGGGGAGCGGGGGCAAGGAGCAGTTCTTC,CASSPSGSGGKEQFF
-,TRBJ2-1,TRBV7-6,-,TGTGCCAGCAGCTTAGGTGGGGAGTACAATGAGCAGTTCTTC,CASSLGGEYNEQFF
-,TRBJ2-5,TRBV11-2,-,TGTGCCAGCGACGCCCCGGGACCCAAAGGGGAGACCCAGTACTTC,CASDAPGPKGETQYF
-,TRBJ1-1,TRBV11-2,-,TGTGCCAGCAGCTTAGTGCGGCAAGGGGGGGCCCGGGCGACTGAAGCTTTCTTT,CASSLVRQGGARATEAFF
TRBD1,TRBJ2-5,TRBV6-5,-,TGTGCCAGCAGTTCAGGGTCCGGGACAGAGAGGGAGACCCAGTACTTC,CASSSGSGTERETQYF
-,TRBJ2-1,TRBV27,-,TGTGCCAGCAGTTTATCAGGGGGGAATGAGCAGTTCTTC,CASSLSGGNEQFF
-,TRBJ2-3,TRBV18,-,TGTGCCAGCTCACCTCCTAGCACAGATACGCAGTATTTT,CASSPPSTDTQYF
-,TRBJ1-1,TRBV5-1,-,TGCGCCAGCAGCTTGGTTCGGGGCACCCGGGGAAGCACTGAAGCTTTCTTT,CASSLVRGTRGSTEAFF
TRBD1,TRBJ1-5,TRBV15,-,TGTGCCACCAGCAGAAGACAGGGGGGAAGCAATCAGCCCCAGCATTTT,CATSRRQGGSNQPQHF
-,TRBJ2-2,TRBV5-6,once,TGTGCCAGCAGCTACGGAGCCGGGGAGCTGTTTTTT,CASSYGAGELFF
-,TRBJ1-1,TRBV19,-,TGTGCCAGTAGTACATCCAGGGGTAGCGTGAACACTGAAGCTTTCTTT,CASSTSRGSVNTEAFF